These 2 T cell receptor beta chains share one sample of origin, sequenced in a study of blood T cell repertoires in COVID-19 (dated by TCRdb to 2018 to 2021). The library came from the immunoSEQ multiplex PCR assay. TCRdb carries this immuneACCESS record with in-frame sequences only. Its versions omit some clonotypes, under half of them owing to an unresolved V gene in the studies checked, with the rest unexplained. The sample table records approximately 150,000 clones; 70% to 90% of these occur just once. Approximately 0.99% of the sample is held by the ten biggest clonotypes. The specimen was peripheral blood. The receptors come from a man aged 40-55 years with acute or convalescent COVID-19.

This chain connects TRBV9 to TRBJ2-2; the D is unclear. Trimming removed 4 bases at V and 1 base at J, with 17 bases between. The CDR3 loop spans 17 amino acids. CDR1 SGDLS and CDR2 YYNGEE come from the germline V gene. The CDR3 region is CASSPRTAPGNTGELFF. The CDR3 nucleotides are TGTGCCAGCAGCCCCCGCACAGCCCCAGGGAACACCGGGGAGCTGTTTTTT.

The chain combines TRBV19 with TRBJ2-6; 8 bases fit TRBD1. The V gene end was trimmed by 4 bases and the J gene end by 3 bases; junction bases not matched to a gene: 8. Per the germline V gene, CDR1 is LNHDA and CDR2 is SQIVND (reference sequence). The CDR3 runs to 17 residues. Here the CDR3 DNA reads TGTGCCAGTAGTACGACAGGGGTGGGCTATGGGGCCAACGTCCTGACTTTC. Encoded protein: CASSTTGVGYGANVLTF.